This is a list of T cell receptor beta chains from one sample in a study of blood T cell repertoires in COVID-19. The table came from immunoSEQ multiplex PCR; TCRdb's copy has only in-frame clones and leaves some out. The sample includes 200,000 to 250,000 clones, more than 70% of them seen just once. Sequenced: PBMCs or T cells enriched from blood (not recorded which). The receptors derive from a woman between 35 and 50 years old with acute COVID-19. CDR3s include the opening cysteine and the closing phenylalanine or tryptophan. Each record gives: V gene, clone size, D gene, CDR3 protein. A D gene is named only where the DNA matches it firmly. Clone size is shown for a subset of rows, as once, few, many or a class of expanded clone.

v_call: TRBV3-1/TRBV3-2; clone_size: NA; d_call: TRBD1; cdr3_aa: CASTTGGTGAHEQYF
v_call: TRBV6-2/TRBV6-3; clone_size: NA; d_call: TRBD1; cdr3_aa: CASSYPPQGGGEQFF
v_call: TRBV18; clone_size: NA; d_call: NA; cdr3_aa: CASSPQHLNTEAFF
v_call: TRBV19; clone_size: NA; d_call: TRBD1; cdr3_aa: CASSAWDRGRNQPQHF
v_call: TRBV9; clone_size: NA; d_call: NA; cdr3_aa: CASSAHPAGSFNSPLHF
v_call: TRBV6-5; clone_size: NA; d_call: TRBD1; cdr3_aa: CASNPGQYYGYTF
v_call: TRBV6-1; clone_size: few; d_call: NA; cdr3_aa: CASSEIQGDYGYTF
v_call: TRBV9; clone_size: NA; d_call: TRBD2; cdr3_aa: CASNPAGGEYNEQFF
v_call: TRBV7-9; clone_size: NA; d_call: NA; cdr3_aa: CASSLAPWGSRTYNEQFF
v_call: TRBV5-1; clone_size: NA; d_call: NA; cdr3_aa: CASSLIGSTGELFF
v_call: TRBV5-1; clone_size: once; d_call: TRBD1; cdr3_aa: CASSMTGNSDYGYTF
v_call: TRBV6-5; clone_size: NA; d_call: NA; cdr3_aa: CASSGGNNEQFF
v_call: TRBV6-1; clone_size: few; d_call: TRBD2; cdr3_aa: CASSGTSNEQYF
v_call: TRBV14; clone_size: NA; d_call: NA; cdr3_aa: CASSQRSQETQYF
v_call: TRBV27; clone_size: NA; d_call: TRBD1; cdr3_aa: CASSLRLGTGSYEQYF
v_call: TRBV5-1; clone_size: NA; d_call: NA; cdr3_aa: CASSPIFAGSPSTDTQYF
v_call: TRBV5-6; clone_size: NA; d_call: TRBD2; cdr3_aa: CASSLTGGPSYEQYF
v_call: TRBV18; clone_size: NA; d_call: NA; cdr3_aa: CASSQTNEGATEAFF
v_call: TRBV28; clone_size: once; d_call: TRBD1; cdr3_aa: CASRIDRVENIQYF
v_call: TRBV28; clone_size: NA; d_call: NA; cdr3_aa: CASGEGFGSPLHF
v_call: TRBV29-1; clone_size: NA; d_call: NA; cdr3_aa: CSVGPGVGQPQHF